What follows are 4 T cell receptor beta chains derived from one specimen sequenced in a study of T cell repertoires in cytomegalovirus infection. One entry per CDR3 protein, called by TCRdb with MiXCR from the reads. The table has under 850,000 distinct CDR3 sequences, about a third seen once; the top ten hold roughly 2.8%. The material sequenced was PBMCs. These TCRs come from a human donor in good health (CMV status not recorded). Some clones in this sample may be carry-over from other donors' samples.

This clonotype has more than one count but fewer than ten. V gene TRBV29-1 combines with J gene TRBJ2-2; possibly TRBD2 for D (6 bases). The CDR3 sequence is 16 residues long. Trimming removed 0 bases from V and 5 bases from J, with 16 bases in between. Looked up from germline, CDR1 is SQVTM and CDR2 is ANQGSEA. The CDR3 reads CSVEDAGNIGTGELFF. CDR3 coding DNA: TGCAGCGTTGAAGATGCGGGGAATATAGGGACCGGGGAGCTGTTTTTT.

V usage is TRBV28 and J usage is TRBJ2-7; 7 bases agree with TRBD2. V was pared by 5 bases and J by 0 bases, with 1 base of the junction left unmatched. The germline V gene has CDR1 MDHEN and CDR2 SYDVKM. There are 13 residues in the CDR3. CDR3 DNA sequence: TGTGCCAGCAGTAAGCGGGGCTCCTACGAGCAGTACTTC. Amino acids: CASSKRGSYEQYF.

This clonotype has more than one count but fewer than ten. The chain couples TRBV6-2 or TRBV6-3 to TRBJ2-3; a weak D match, TRBD2 (6 bases). CDR1 MNHEY and CDR2 SVGEGT come from the germline V gene. This CDR3 has 16 amino acids. The V and J ends lost 1 base and 2 bases respectively, with 13 bases between them. In DNA, the CDR3 is TGTGCCAGCAGTTACTTGGCGGGGACCTTCACAGATACGCAGTATTTT. Its protein is CASSYLAGTFTDTQYF.

This sequence joins TRBV20-1 and TRBJ1-2; possibly TRBD1 for D (5 bases). The germline V gene encodes CDR1 DFQATT and CDR2 SNEGSKA (reference sequence). The CDR3 is made up of 13 amino acids. Trimming shortened V by 1 base and J by 2 bases, and 8 bases separated the two germline ends. The CDR3 is CSARVTENYGYTF. In DNA form, the CDR3 reads TGCAGTGCTAGAGTGACAGAGAACTATGGCTACACCTTC.